What follows describes a single T cell receptor beta chain. Its matching antigen is unknown. These data are taken from a study of cytomegalovirus exposure and HLA in healthy donors. Study conclusions and caveats: In an earlier analysis, most TCR beta V segments were productive about 90% or about 30% of the time.

The V gene's germline CDR1 is SGHRS and CDR2 YFSETQ. The CDR3 has 14 amino acids. Trimming cost V 4 bases and J 0 bases, with 10 bases left between them. PCR involved 60 Vbeta and 13 Jbeta primers. Repertoires were generated with immunoSEQ multiplex PCR, while TCRdb's copy carries only in-frame clones and drops some. The table shows about 260,000 clones, with 80% to 90% occurring only once. The chain has TRBV5-1 and TRBJ1-2, with D unresolved. The sample taken for sequencing was PBMCs. The clonotype comes from a woman in her thirties or forties in good health and CMV-seropositive. CDR3: CASSTAASNYGYTF. CDR3 DNA: TGCGCCAGCAGCACAGCGGCCTCTAACTATGGCTACACCTTC. Using reference TRBV5-1 and TRBJ1-2 for the parts outside the CDR3, the full variable domain is KAGVTQTPRYLIKTRGQQVTLSCSPISGHRSVSWYQQTPGQGLQFLFEYFSETQRNKGNFPGRFSGRQFSNSRSEMNVSTLELGDSALYLCASSTAASNYGYTFGSGTRLTVV.